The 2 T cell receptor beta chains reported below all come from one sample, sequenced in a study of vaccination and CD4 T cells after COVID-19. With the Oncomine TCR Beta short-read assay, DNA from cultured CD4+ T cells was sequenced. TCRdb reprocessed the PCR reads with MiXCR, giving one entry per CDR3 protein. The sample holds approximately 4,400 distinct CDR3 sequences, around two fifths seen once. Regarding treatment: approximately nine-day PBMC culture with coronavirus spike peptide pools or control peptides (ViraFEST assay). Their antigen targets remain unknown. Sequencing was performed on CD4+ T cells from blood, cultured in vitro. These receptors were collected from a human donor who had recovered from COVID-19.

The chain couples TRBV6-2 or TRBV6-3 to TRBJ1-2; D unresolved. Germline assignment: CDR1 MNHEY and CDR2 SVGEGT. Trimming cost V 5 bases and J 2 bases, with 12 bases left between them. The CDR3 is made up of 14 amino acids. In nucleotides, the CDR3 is TGTGCCAGCAGTCGCGCCTCGGGGAACTATGGCTACACCTTC. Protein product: CASSRASGNYGYTF.

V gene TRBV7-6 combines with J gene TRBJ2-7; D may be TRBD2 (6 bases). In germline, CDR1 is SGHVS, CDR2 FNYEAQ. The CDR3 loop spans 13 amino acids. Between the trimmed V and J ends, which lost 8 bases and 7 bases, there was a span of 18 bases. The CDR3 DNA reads TGTGCCAGCGGACTAATAGGGGTCGGTGAGCAGTACTTC. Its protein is CASGLIGVGEQYF.